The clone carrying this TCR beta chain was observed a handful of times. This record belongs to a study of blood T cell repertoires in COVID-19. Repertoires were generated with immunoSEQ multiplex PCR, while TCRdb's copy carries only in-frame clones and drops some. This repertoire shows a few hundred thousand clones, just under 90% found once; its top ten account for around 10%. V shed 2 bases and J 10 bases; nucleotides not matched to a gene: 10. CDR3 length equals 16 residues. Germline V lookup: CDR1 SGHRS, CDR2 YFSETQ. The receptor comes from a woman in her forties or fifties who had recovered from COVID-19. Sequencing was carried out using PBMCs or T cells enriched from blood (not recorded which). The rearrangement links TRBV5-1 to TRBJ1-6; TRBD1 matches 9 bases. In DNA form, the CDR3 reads TGCGCCAGCAGCTTTAACCCGGGACAGGGTCGATCACCCCTCCACTTT. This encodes CASSFNPGQGRSPLHF.